This T cell receptor beta chain was profiled in a study of T cell responses to AZD1222 COVID-19 vaccine. Study conclusions and caveats: The study identified only six AZD1222 recipients as seropositive at baseline.

The data were produced by immunoSEQ multiplex PCR, yet TCRdb's version contains in-frame clones alone and is incomplete. The table includes approximately 150,000 clones, around 90% detected once. Remarks on this clone: Antigen unknown.

Germline loops: CDR1 SGHNT, CDR2 YYREEE (reference sequence). The V end lost 0 bases, the J end lost 7 bases, and 13 bases lay between the germline ends. The CDR3 is 15 amino acids. The input for sequencing was peripheral blood, taken 28 days after the second AZD1222 dose. V is TRBV5-4 and J is TRBJ1-4; TRBD1 might be the D (6 bases). The TCR comes from an adult who received the AZD1222 COVID-19 vaccine. Here the CDR3 reads CASSLDSGASEKLFF. The CDR3 coding sequence is TGTGCCAGCAGCTTGGACTCAGGGGCAAGTGAAAAACTGTTTTTT.